Listed below are T cell receptor beta chains from one sample, sequenced in a study of Ad26.COV2.S vaccination and SARS-CoV-2 variants. This table comes from immunoSEQ multiplex PCR, and its TCRdb copy is limited to in-frame clones, with some not included. Of hundreds of thousands of clones listed, around four fifths were seen once; the top ten hold roughly 7.4%. Sample: peripheral blood, taken in a trial of Ad26.COV2.S vaccine versus placebo. These receptors were taken from a person between 18 and 60 years old who received the Ad26.COV2.S COVID-19 vaccine or a placebo. Both conserved end residues are part of each CDR3. D genes are given only for firm matches. Clone size is shown for a subset of rows, as once, few, many or a class of expanded clone.

clone size | J gene | V gene | D gene | CDR3 DNA | CDR3 protein
- | TRBJ2-7 | TRBV5-4 | - | TGTGCCAGCAGCGCGTACGGGACACCGACCTACTACGAGCAGTACTTC | CASSAYGTPTYYEQYF
- | TRBJ1-1 | TRBV23-1 | - | TGCGCCAGCAGTCAACAGGGATGCACTGAAGCTTTCTTT | CASSQQGCTEAFF
- | TRBJ1-1 | TRBV18 | - | TGTGCCAGCTCACCACGGTCCGGAACCATGAACACTGAAGCTTTCTTT | CASSPRSGTMNTEAFF
- | TRBJ1-5 | TRBV9 | TRBD1 | TGTGCCAGCAGTGAGGGACAGGGGGCCGGGCAGCCCCAGCATTTT | CASSEGQGAGQPQHF
- | TRBJ1-1 | TRBV9 | - | TGTGCCAGCAGCCCCCTAGGGGCCATGAACACTGAAGCTTTCTTT | CASSPLGAMNTEAFF
once | TRBJ1-2 | TRBV9 | - | TGTGCCAGCAGCCCAGACCGGTATGGCTACACCTTC | CASSPDRYGYTF
once | TRBJ2-7 | TRBV10-3 | - | TGTGCCATCAGGGGGACCCAAGCCTACGAGCAGTACTTC | CAIRGTQAYEQYF
- | TRBJ2-7 | TRBV5-4 | - | TGTGCCAGCAGTCCCGCGCTTGGCAGGACCTACGAGCAGTACTTC | CASSPALGRTYEQYF
- | TRBJ2-1 | TRBV20-1 | - | TGCAGTGCCAACTTTTACAATGAGCAGTTCTTC | CSANFYNEQFF
- | TRBJ1-5 | TRBV19 | - | TGTGCCAGTAATAGGGGGAAGGGGAACATCAATCAGCCCCAGCATTTT | CASNRGKGNINQPQHF
- | TRBJ2-3 | TRBV5-6 | - | TGTGCCAGCAGCTTGGGGGATACGCAGTATTTT | CASSLGDTQYF
- | TRBJ1-5 | TRBV18 | - | TGTGCCAGCTCACCCCAGGGGATAGGGCATCAGCCCCAGCATTTT | CASSPQGIGHQPQHF
- | TRBJ2-7 | TRBV5-1 | - | TGCGCCAGCAGCATCGGGCACGAGCAGTACTTC | CASSIGHEQYF